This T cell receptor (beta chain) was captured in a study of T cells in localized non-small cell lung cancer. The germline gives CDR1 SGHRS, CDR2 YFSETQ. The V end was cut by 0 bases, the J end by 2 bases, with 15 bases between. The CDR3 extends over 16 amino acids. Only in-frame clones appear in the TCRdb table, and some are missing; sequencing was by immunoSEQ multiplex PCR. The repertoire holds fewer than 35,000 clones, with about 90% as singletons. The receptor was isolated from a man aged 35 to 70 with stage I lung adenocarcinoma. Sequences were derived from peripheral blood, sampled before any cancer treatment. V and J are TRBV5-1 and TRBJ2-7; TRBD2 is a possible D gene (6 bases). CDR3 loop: CASSLVLGGTPYEQYF. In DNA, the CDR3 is TGCGCCAGCAGCTTGGTCCTCGGCGGGACCCCCTACGAGCAGTACTTC.